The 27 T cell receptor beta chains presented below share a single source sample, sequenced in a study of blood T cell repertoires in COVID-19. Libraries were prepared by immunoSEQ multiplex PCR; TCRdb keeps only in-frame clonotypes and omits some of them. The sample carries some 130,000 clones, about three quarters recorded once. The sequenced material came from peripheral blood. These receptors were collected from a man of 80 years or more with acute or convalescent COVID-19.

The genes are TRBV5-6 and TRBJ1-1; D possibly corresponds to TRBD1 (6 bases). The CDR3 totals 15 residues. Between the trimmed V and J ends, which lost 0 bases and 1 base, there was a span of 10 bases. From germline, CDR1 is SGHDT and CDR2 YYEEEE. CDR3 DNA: TGTGCCAGCAGCTTGGTGGACAGCAAGAACACTGAAGCTTTCTTT. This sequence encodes CASSLVDSKNTEAFF.

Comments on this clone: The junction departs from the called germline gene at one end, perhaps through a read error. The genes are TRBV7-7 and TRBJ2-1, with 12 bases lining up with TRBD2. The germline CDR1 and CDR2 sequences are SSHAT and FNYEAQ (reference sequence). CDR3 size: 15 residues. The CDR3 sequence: CASSSWTSGVDEQFF. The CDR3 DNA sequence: TGTGCTAGCAGCTCGTGGACTAGCGGGGTTGATGAGCAGTTCTTC.

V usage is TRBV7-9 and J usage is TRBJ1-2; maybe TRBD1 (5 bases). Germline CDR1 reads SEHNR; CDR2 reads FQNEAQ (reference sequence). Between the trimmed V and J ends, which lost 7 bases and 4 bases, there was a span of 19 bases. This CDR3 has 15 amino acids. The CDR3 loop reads CASTTLPGGGYGYTF. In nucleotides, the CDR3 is TGTGCCAGCACCACCCTCCCCGGGGGTGGCTATGGCTACACCTTC.

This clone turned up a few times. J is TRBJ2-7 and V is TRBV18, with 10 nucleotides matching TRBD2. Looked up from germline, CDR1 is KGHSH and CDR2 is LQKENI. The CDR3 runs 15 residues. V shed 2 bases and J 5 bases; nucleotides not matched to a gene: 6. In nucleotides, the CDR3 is TGTGCCAGCTCACCAAAAGCGGGGGGGCCTCACGAGCAGTACTTC. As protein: CASSPKAGGPHEQYF.

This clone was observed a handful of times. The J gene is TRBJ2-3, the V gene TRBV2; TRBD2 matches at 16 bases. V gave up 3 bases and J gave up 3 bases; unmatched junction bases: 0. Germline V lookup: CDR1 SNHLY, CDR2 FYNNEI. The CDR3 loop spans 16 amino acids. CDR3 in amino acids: CASSEGLAGGTDTQYF. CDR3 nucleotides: TGTGCCAGCAGTGAGGGACTAGCGGGGGGGACAGATACGCAGTATTTT. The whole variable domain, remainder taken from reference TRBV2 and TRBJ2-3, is EPEVTQTPSHQVTQMGQEVILRCVPISNHLYFYWYRQILGQKVEFLVSFYNNEISEKSEIFDDQFSVERPDGSNFTLKIRSTKLEDSAMYFCASSEGLAGGTDTQYFGPGTRLTVL.

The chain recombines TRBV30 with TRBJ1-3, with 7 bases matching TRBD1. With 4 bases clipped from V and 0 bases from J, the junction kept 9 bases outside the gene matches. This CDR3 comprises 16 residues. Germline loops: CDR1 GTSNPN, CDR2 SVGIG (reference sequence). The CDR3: CAWNPGQPSSGNTIYF. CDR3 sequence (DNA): TGTGCCTGGAACCCGGGACAGCCTTCCTCTGGAAACACCATATATTTT.

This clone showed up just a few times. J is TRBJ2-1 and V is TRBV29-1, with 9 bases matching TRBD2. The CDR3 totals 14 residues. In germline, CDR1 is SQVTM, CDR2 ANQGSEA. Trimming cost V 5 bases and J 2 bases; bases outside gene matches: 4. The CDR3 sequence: CSVSGGLTYNEQFF. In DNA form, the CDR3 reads TGCAGCGTTAGCGGGGGGCTTACCTACAATGAGCAGTTCTTC.

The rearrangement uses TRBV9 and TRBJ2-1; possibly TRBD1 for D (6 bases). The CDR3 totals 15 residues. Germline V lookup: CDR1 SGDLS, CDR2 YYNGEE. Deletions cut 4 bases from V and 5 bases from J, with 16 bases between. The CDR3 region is CASSPRQAKHNEQFF. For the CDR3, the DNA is TGTGCCAGCAGCCCCCGACAGGCAAAACACAATGAGCAGTTCTTC.

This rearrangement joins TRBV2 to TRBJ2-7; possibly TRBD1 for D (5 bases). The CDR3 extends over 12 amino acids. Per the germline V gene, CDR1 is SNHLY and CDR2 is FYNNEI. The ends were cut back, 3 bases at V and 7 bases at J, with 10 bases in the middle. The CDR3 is CASSDGAGEQYF. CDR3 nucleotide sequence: TGTGCCAGCAGTGATGGGGCCGGGGAGCAGTACTTC. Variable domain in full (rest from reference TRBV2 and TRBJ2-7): EPEVTQTPSHQVTQMGQEVILRCVPISNHLYFYWYRQILGQKVEFLVSFYNNEISEKSEIFDDQFSVERPDGSNFTLKIRSTKLEDSAMYFCASSDGAGEQYFGPGTRLTVT.

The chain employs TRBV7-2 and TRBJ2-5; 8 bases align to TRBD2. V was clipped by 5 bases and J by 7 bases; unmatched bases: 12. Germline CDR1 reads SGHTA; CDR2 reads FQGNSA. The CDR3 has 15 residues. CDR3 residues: CASSILAGGPGTQYF. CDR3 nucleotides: TGTGCCAGCAGCATTCTTGCGGGGGGCCCTGGGACCCAGTACTTC.

Here the CDR3 DNA reads TGTGCCAGCTCACCAGCAACCAGCGAGCAGTACTTC. This encodes CASSPATSEQYF. The chain uses TRBV18 and TRBJ2-7; no definite D call. V dropped 2 bases and J dropped 6 bases, with 8 bases sitting between them. CDR3 length: 12 residues. Germline-derived CDR1 and CDR2 are KGHSH and LQKENI. The full variable domain, rest sourced from reference TRBV18 and TRBJ2-7, is NAGVMQNPRHLVRRRGQEARLRCSPMKGHSHVYWYRQLPEEGLKFMVYLQKENIIDESGMPKERFSAEFPKEGPSILRIQQVVRGDSAAYFCASSPATSEQYFGPGTRLTVT.

DNA of the CDR3: TGTGCCAGCAGCCTGACAGCCCGGTGGGGCTACACCTTC. Residues: CASSLTARWGYTF. The chain combines TRBV7-9 with TRBJ1-2; perhaps TRBD1 as D (5 bases). Trimming cost V 5 bases and J 8 bases, with 15 bases left between them. This CDR3 spans 13 amino acids. Germline CDR1 is SEHNR and CDR2 is FQNEAQ (reference sequence).

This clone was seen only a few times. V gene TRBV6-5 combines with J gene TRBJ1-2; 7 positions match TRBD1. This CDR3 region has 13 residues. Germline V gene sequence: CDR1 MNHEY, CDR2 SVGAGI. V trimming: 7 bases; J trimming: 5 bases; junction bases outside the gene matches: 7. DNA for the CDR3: TGTGCCAGCACCCAGACAGGGTGGTATGGCTACACCTTC. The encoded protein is CASTQTGWYGYTF.

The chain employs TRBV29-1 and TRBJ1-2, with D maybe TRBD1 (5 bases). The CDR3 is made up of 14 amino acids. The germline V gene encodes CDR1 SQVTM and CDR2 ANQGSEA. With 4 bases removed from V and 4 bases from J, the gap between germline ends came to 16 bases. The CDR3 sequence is CSVGGSGRTYGYTF. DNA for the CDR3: TGCAGCGTTGGTGGTTCAGGGAGGACCTATGGCTACACCTTC.

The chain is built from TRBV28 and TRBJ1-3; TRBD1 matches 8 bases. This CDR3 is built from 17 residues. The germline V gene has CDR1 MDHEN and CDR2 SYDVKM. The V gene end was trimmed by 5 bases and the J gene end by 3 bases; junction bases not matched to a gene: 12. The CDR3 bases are TGTGCCAGCAGTCCTCTCGGCAGGGGGCGCGATGGAAACACCATATATTTT. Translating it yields CASSPLGRGRDGNTIYF.

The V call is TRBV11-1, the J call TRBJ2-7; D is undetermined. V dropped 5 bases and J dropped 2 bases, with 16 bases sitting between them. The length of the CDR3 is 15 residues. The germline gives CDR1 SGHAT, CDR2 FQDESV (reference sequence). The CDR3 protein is CASSLTTKPTYEQYF. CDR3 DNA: TGTGCCAGCAGCCTTACTACAAAACCCACCTACGAGCAGTACTTC.

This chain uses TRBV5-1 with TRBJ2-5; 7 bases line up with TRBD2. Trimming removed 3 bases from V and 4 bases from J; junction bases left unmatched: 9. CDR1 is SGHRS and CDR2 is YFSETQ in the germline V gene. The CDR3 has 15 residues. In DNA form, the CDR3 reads TGCGCCAGCAGCTCTCCGGGGGGTAGAGGAGAGACCCAGTACTTC. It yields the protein CASSSPGGRGETQYF.

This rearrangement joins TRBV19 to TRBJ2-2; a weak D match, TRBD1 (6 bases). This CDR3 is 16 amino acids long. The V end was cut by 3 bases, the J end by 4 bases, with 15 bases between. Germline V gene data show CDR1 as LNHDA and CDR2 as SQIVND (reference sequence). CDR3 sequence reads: CASSIMGGQSTGELFF. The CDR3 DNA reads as TGTGCCAGTAGTATTATGGGCGGACAGTCCACCGGGGAGCTGTTTTTT.

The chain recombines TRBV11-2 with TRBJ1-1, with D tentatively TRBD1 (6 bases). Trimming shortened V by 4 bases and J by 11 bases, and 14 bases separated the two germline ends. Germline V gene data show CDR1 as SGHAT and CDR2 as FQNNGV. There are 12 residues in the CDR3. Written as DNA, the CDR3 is TGTGCCAGCAGCTCAGAGGGGGGGCTGGCTTTCTTT. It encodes CASSSEGGLAFF.

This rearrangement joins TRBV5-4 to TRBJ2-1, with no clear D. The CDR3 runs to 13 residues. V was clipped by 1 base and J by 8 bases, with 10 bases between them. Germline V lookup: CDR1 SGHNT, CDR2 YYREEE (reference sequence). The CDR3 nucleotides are TGTGCCAGCAGCTTGCCCCAGTCGTATGAGCAGTTCTTC. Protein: CASSLPQSYEQFF. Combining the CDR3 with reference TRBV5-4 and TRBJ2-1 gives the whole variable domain ETGVTQSPTHLIKTRGQQVTLRCSSQSGHNTVSWYQQALGQGPQFIFQYYREEENGRGNFPPRFSGLQFPNYSSELNVNALELDDSALYLCASSLPQSYEQFFGPGTRLTVL.

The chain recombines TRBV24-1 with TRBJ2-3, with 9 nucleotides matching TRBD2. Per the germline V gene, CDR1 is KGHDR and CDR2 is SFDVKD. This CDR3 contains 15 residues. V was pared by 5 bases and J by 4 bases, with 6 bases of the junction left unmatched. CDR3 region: CATSAVGGGADTQYF. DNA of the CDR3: TGTGCCACCAGTGCGGTAGGCGGGGGGGCAGATACGCAGTATTTT.

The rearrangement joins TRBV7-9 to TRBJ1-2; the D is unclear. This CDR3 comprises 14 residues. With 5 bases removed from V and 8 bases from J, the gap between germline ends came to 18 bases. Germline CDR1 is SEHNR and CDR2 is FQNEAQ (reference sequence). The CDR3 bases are TGTGCCAGCAGCCCTGACCAGCAGATCGGGGGCTACACCTTC. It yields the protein CASSPDQQIGGYTF.

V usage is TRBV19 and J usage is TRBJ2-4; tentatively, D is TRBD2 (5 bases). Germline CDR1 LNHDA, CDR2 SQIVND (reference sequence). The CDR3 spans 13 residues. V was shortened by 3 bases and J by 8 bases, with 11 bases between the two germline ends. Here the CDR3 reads CASSIPPGDIQYF. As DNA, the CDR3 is TGTGCCAGTAGTATTCCCCCCGGGGACATTCAGTACTTC.

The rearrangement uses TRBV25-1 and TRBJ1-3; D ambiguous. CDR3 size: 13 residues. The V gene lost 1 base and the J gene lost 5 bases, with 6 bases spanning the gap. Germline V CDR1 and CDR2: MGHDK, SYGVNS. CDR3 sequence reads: CASSEFSRNTIYF. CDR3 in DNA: TGTGCCAGCAGTGAATTCTCCCGAAACACCATATATTTT.

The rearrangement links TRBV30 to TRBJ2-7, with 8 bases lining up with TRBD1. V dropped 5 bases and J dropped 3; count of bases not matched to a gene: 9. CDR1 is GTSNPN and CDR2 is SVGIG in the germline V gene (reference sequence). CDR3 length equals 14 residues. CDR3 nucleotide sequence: TGTGCCTGGGAGCCGGGGGACAGGCTCTACGAGCAGTACTTC. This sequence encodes CAWEPGDRLYEQYF.

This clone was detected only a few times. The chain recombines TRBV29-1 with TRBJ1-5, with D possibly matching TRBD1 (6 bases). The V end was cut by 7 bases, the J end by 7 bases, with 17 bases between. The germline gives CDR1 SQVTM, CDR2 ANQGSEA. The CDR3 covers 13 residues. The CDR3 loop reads CSATAGEGQPQHF. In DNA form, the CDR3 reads TGCAGCGCTACCGCAGGGGAAGGACAGCCCCAGCATTTT.

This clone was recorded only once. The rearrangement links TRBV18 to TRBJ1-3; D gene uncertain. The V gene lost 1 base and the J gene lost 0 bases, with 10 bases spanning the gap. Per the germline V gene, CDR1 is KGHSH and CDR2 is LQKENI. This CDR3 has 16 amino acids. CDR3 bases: TGTGCCAGCTCACCACTTAGCATACTCTCTGGAAACACCATATATTTT. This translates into CASSPLSILSGNTIYF.